The text below deals with one T cell receptor (beta chain). This clone turned up a few times. What this receptor recognizes is not known. No per-base quality is available; no much larger clone lies one base away. The entire amount of isolated RNA was reverse transcribed using the High Capacity cDNA Reverse Transcription Kit, so the sequenced TCRB transcripts were expressed ones. Deep immunoSEQ sequencing was applied to naive, central memory and regulatory T cell samples, giving an average of about 3.7 million total reads per sample. Sorted cells were lysed in RLT buffer and RNA was extracted with DNase-treated RNeasy Micro or Mini kits, depending on cell number. To prevent cross-contamination, each cell subset was processed individually, whereas patient and healthy donor samples were processed jointly. Using the immunoSEQ multiplex PCR, TCRB sequences were amplified from cDNA into 87-bp fragments spanning the CDR3 region. The amplicons were sequenced using the Illumina HiSeq platform. Per the source publication's procedure: PCR bias was computationally corrected using synthetic template baselines, reads within Hamming distance 2 were collapsed, and singletons that could not be merged were discarded. Reads were aligned against IMGT to assign V, D and J genes, CDR3 length and insertions or deletions at six rearrangement sites. Within each subset, clonotype counts were normalized to the number of sorted cells before true diversity and Gini coefficients were calculated with the tcR R package. The overlap coefficient, calculated on TCRB nucleotide sequences, was used to measure repertoire sharing. Out-of-frame TCRB sequences from naive cells were analyzed as a proxy for the pre-selection repertoire. Held by TCRdb, this immuneACCESS table contains in-frame sequences only and omits some clones. Under half of the omission traces to an unresolved V gene where checked; the cause of the rest is unknown. From that table come the V and J calls and clone size; the DNA was used to work out D and trimming. Recorded for this sample are 600,000 to 750,000 clones; roughly 12% of them occurred a single time. The top ten hold 0.095% to 0.15% of the sample.

This record belongs to a study of beta chain features in type 1 diabetes (dated by TCRdb to the late 2010s). General notes on the study: Mean age, gender distribution, total cell number and subset yield were not different between patients and healthy donors. A total of approximately 110,000,000 sorted cells were examined across all samples, and a strong correlation was observed between cell number per subset and RNA yield. The study compared the TCRB repertoires of sorted circulating CD4+ T cell subsets in recently diagnosed type 1 diabetes patients with those in matched healthy donors. Naive and central memory subsets were obtained from all 30 or so donors, but regulatory and stem cell-like memory subsets were isolated from only 8 patients and roughly eight healthy donors. Points the paper makes about the study in general: HLA sub-analyses involved small numbers of individuals, so any influence of HLA type on TCRB rearrangement remained unresolved. Sequencing cDNA rather than genomic DNA could over-represent highly expressing activated cells, although activation and CD3 levels did not differ between groups. PCR may preferentially amplify shorter templates, but because patient and control samples were amplified and corrected together, any resulting skew would affect both groups equally. The naive, central memory and regulatory TCRB repertoires appeared to resemble one another more closely among patients than among healthy donors. Fewer insertions and more nucleotide deletions at VDJ recombination sites were observed in patients with type 1 diabetes, implying thymic rearrangement abnormalities. In all four CD4+ subsets, TCRB CDR3 length was moderately but significantly shorter in type 1 diabetes patients.

CDR1 and CDR2 (ENHRY, SYGVKD) derive from the germline V gene. V and J are truncated by 5 bases and 5 bases respectively, leaving an intervening sequence of 19 bases. Taken from cysteine to phenylalanine, the CDR3 has 16 residues. The entry retains the CDR3 DNA only, 48 bases that are in frame from base 1. From each donor, a single peripheral blood sample of roughly 0.11 L on average was drawn into heparinised tubes. A BD FACSAria II was used to sort naive, central memory, regulatory and stem cell-like memory CD4+ T cells with a panel that included CD45RO, CCR7, CD25, CD127, CD95 and CD27. Purity was above 95% for every sorted population. PBMCs were separated immediately by Lymphoprep density gradient centrifugation and were stained directly, without being cultured. To minimize batch effects, samples were stained and sorted in pairs, one healthy donor with one patient per experiment.

The sample taken for sequencing was naive CD4+ T cells from blood. The cell subset or site label of this sample denotes: true naive CD4+ T cells. The TCR was taken from a man aged 30 to 45 with type 1 diabetes. The chain is made from TRBV10-3 and TRBJ2-1, and perhaps TRBD1 as D gene, on 6 matching bases. The CDR3 region has the sequence CAISTGTTRRHNEQFF. Here is the DNA: TGTGCCATCAGTACAGGGACAACCCGACGACACAATGAGCAGTTCTTC.